These 28 T cell receptor beta chains came from one sample sequenced in a study of CD8 T cells in ankylosing spondylitis. TCRdb reanalysed the 5' RACE reads using MiXCR and keeps one entry per CDR3 protein. The sample has 200,000 to 300,000 distinct CDR3 sequences; approximately 7.6% are singletons. The sequenced sample consisted of blood, either unsorted or a sorted T cell fraction (not recorded which). The origin of the receptors is a female donor with ankylosing spondylitis or in good health (not recorded which).

This clonotype was picked up a small number of times. This chain joins TRBV7-9 and TRBJ2-1; D is unclear. This CDR3 has 13 amino acids. Germline-derived CDR1 and CDR2 are SEHNR and FQNEAQ (reference sequence). Trimming took off 7 bases at V and 9 bases at J, with 16 bases between the two ends. CDR3 nucleotide sequence: TGTGCCAGCACCCTCCCGGAGATTGGTGAGCAGTTCTTC. It translates to CASTLPEIGEQFF. Supplemented by reference TRBV7-9 and TRBJ2-1, the full variable domain reads DTGVSQNPRHKITKRGQNVTFRCDPISEHNRLYWYRQTLGQGPEFLTYFQNEAQLEKSRLLSDRFSAERPKGSFSTLEIQRTEQGDSAMYLCASTLPEIGEQFFGPGTRLTVL.

This clonotype was seen repeatedly, ten times or more. J is TRBJ2-7 and V is TRBV28; D may be TRBD1 (6 bases). Trimming cost V 3 bases and J 0 bases, with 6 bases left between them. The germline gives CDR1 MDHEN, CDR2 SYDVKM. The CDR3 runs 13 residues. The CDR3: CASSLDSSYEQYF. The CDR3 DNA follows: TGTGCCAGCAGTTTGGACAGCTCCTACGAGCAGTACTTC.

In this sample, this clonotype turned up many times. The genes are TRBV12-3 or TRBV12-4 and TRBJ2-6; D gene ambiguous. The CDR3 runs 15 residues. V was trimmed by 7 bases and J by 1 base, leaving 11 bases between them. The chain's CDR3 is CASIKDPSGANVLTF. For the CDR3, the DNA is TGTGCCAGCATAAAGGACCCATCTGGGGCCAACGTCCTGACTTTC.

The chain links TRBV7-9 to TRBJ2-3, with D unresolved. Trimming pared 2 bases from V and 6 bases from J, leaving 15 bases between. Germline V gives CDR1 SEHNR, CDR2 FQNEAQ (reference sequence). The CDR3 is 15 amino acids. The CDR3 coding sequence is TGTGCCAGCAGCTTACCAGCCCCCCGGCCGGATACGCAGTATTTT. It yields the protein CASSLPAPRPDTQYF.

This clonotype appeared many times. The V call is TRBV20-1, the J call TRBJ2-5; D is ambiguous. In germline, CDR1 is DFQATT, CDR2 SNEGSKA (reference sequence). The CDR3 extends over 11 amino acids. Trimming pared 5 bases from V and 0 bases from J, leaving 4 bases between. The CDR3 region is CSAYNQETQYF. Here the CDR3 DNA reads TGCAGTGCTTACAACCAAGAGACCCAGTACTTC.

In this sample, this clonotype turned up many times. The chain uses TRBV12-3 or TRBV12-4 and TRBJ1-2, with 7 bases lining up with TRBD1. CDR3 size: 14 residues. The junction had 9 bases not matched to a gene; V was cut back by 6 bases and J by 5 bases. The CDR3 loop is CASRLQGKEYGYTF. CDR3 sequence (DNA): TGTGCCAGCAGACTACAGGGGAAGGAATATGGCTACACCTTC.

This clonotype was recorded at least ten times. CDR3 in amino acids: CASSEGLAGGFEQFF. The CDR3 DNA is TGTGCCAGCAGCGAGGGACTAGCGGGAGGGTTTGAGCAGTTCTTC. The J gene is TRBJ2-1, the V gene TRBV7-2; TRBD2 matches 16 bases. The V gene's germline CDR1 is SGHTA and CDR2 FQGNSA. The ends lost 5 bases at V and 9 bases at J; junction bases unmatched: 4. This CDR3 has 15 residues.

This clonotype was recorded at least ten times. V and J are TRBV20-1 and TRBJ1-2, with 8 bases identical to TRBD1. The ends lost 5 bases at V and 4 bases at J; junction bases unmatched: 9. This CDR3 is 14 amino acids long. Germline-derived CDR1 and CDR2 are DFQATT and SNEGSKA (reference sequence). CDR3 in amino acids: CSARKRGQVYGYTF. Here the CDR3 DNA reads TGCAGTGCTCGAAAGAGGGGACAGGTCTATGGCTACACCTTC.

The table lists this clonotype with many counts. V usage is TRBV5-4 and J usage is TRBJ2-5, with D maybe TRBD1 (6 bases). Germline CDR1 is SGHNT and CDR2 is YYREEE (reference sequence). The CDR3 loop spans 19 amino acids. Deletions cut 4 bases from V and 0 bases from J, with 25 bases between. CDR3 residues: CASSRGTGSIGLNQETQYF. DNA for the CDR3: TGTGCCAGCAGCCGGGGTACAGGGAGTATTGGGCTAAACCAAGAGACCCAGTACTTC.

This clonotype was detected a few times. This rearrangement joins TRBV7-2 to TRBJ2-7; D is possibly TRBD2 (6 bases). CDR1 and CDR2 (germline): SGHTA, FQGNSA. This CDR3 spans 14 amino acids. The ends were cut back, 0 bases at V and 5 bases at J, with 11 bases in the middle. CDR3: CASSLARGIHEQYF. CDR3 in DNA: TGTGCCAGCAGCTTAGCCCGGGGGATCCACGAGCAGTACTTC.

This clonotype was counted at least ten times. The V and J genes are TRBV12-3 or TRBV12-4 and TRBJ2-7; D is unresolved. Trimming removed 2 bases from V and 1 base from J, with 9 bases in between. The CDR3 spans 14 residues. CDR3 amino acids: CASSLTRRSYEQYF. Here the CDR3 DNA reads TGTGCCAGCAGTTTAACCCGTCGGTCCTACGAGCAGTACTTC.

This clonotype was counted many times. The gene calls are TRBV10-3 and TRBJ2-3; D not resolved. CDR3 size: 13 residues. V lost 5 bases to trimming and J lost 2 bases, with 8 bases between them. Germline values: CDR1 ENHRY, CDR2 SYGVKD. This CDR3 reads CAISPEDTDTQYF. Written as DNA, the CDR3 is TGTGCCATCAGTCCGGAAGACACAGATACGCAGTATTTT.

This clonotype was observed at least ten times. This CDR3 reads CASSSGTGSETLHF. The CDR3 DNA reads as TGTGCCAGCAGCTCCGGGACAGGGTCGGAAACCCTCCACTTT. V is TRBV7-2 and J is TRBJ1-6; TRBD1 agrees at 9 bases. Germline-derived CDR1 and CDR2 are SGHTA and FQGNSA. J gave up 14 bases and V 4 bases, and 9 bases lay outside the gene matches. This CDR3 has 14 residues.

This clonotype was picked up many times. CDR3 region: CASSAPGHMQETQYF. Written as DNA, the CDR3 is TGTGCCAGCAGTGCGCCGGGACACATGCAAGAGACCCAGTACTTC. The rearrangement uses TRBV9 and TRBJ2-5; perhaps TRBD1 as D (6 bases). The V gene's germline CDR1 is SGDLS and CDR2 YYNGEE. The V gene lost 5 bases and the J gene lost 2 bases, with 16 bases spanning the gap. The CDR3 sequence is 15 residues long.

This clonotype has at least ten counts. A read error is possible here, since a much larger clone lies one base away. This chain joins TRBV19 and TRBJ2-1; TRBD2 might be the D (6 bases). V was pared by 3 bases and J by 8 bases, with 17 bases between. CDR3 length: 15 residues. CDR1 LNHDA and CDR2 SQIVND come from the germline V gene (reference sequence). This CDR3 is CASSIGVAALYEQFF. The CDR3 nucleotides are TGTGCCAGTAGTATCGGAGTAGCGGCCCTTTATGAGCAGTTCTTC.

This clonotype came up many times. This chain links TRBV7-8 with TRBJ2-5; TRBD2 might be the D (6 bases). Per the germline V gene, CDR1 is SGHVS and CDR2 is FQNEAQ. The CDR3 has 15 residues. V was cut by 5 bases and J by 7 bases, with 20 bases left in between. The CDR3 region is CASSLDGTQRRTQYF. CDR3 DNA sequence: TGTGCCAGCAGCCTAGACGGGACTCAGAGAAGGACCCAGTACTTC.

DNA of the CDR3: TGTGCCAGCAGGCCGATTCGAGGGACAGCTCAAGAGACCCAGTACTTC. Translated: CASRPIRGTAQETQYF. The chain carries TRBV6-1 and TRBJ2-5; 7 bases fit TRBD1. The CDR3 sequence is 16 residues long. Per germline, CDR1 MNHNS and CDR2 SASEGT. Unmatched junction bases numbered 12, after V lost 6 bases and J lost 2 bases.

Concerning this clonotype: Possible read error: a much larger clone is one base away. The chain joins TRBV12-3 or TRBV12-4 to TRBJ2-4, with D tentatively TRBD1 or TRBD2 (5 bases each). This CDR3 region has 12 residues. CDR3: CAGSLRARASNF. CDR3 DNA sequence: TGTGCCGGCAGTCTCAGGGCCCGGGCTAGCAACTTC.

This sequence joins TRBV19 and TRBJ1-1; D remains unclear. CDR3 size: 14 residues. V was pared by 1 base and J by 0 bases, with 6 bases between. CDR1 and CDR2 (germline): LNHDA, SQIVND (reference sequence). The CDR3 sequence is CASSIAPLNTEAFF. The CDR3 DNA reads as TGTGCCAGTAGTATAGCTCCCTTGAACACTGAAGCTTTCTTT.

The rearrangement joins TRBV5-1 to TRBJ1-1; D call uncertain. The V end was cut by 4 bases, the J end by 4 bases, with 17 bases between. Germline V gene lookup returns CDR1 SGHRS and CDR2 YFSETQ. The CDR3 sequence is 15 residues long. CDR3 coding DNA: TGCGCCAGCAGCCTTGACCCGGGTGGGAGCACTGAAGCTTTCTTT. Translation: CASSLDPGGSTEAFF.

This clonotype appeared many times. V and J are TRBV7-2 and TRBJ2-1, with TRBD1 matching 10 bases. Germline values: CDR1 SGHTA, CDR2 FQGNSA. The ends lost 4 bases at V and 3 bases at J; junction bases unmatched: 6. The CDR3 has 16 residues. As DNA, the CDR3 is TGTGCCAGCAGCTCCCGGACAGGGGGAATCTACAATGAGCAGTTCTTC. Its translation is CASSSRTGGIYNEQFF.

Ten or more counts support this clonotype. The chain combines TRBV2 with TRBJ2-1, with TRBD2 identical over 13 bases. The CDR3 totals 21 residues. The V and J ends lost 7 bases and 7 bases, in that order; junction bases with no gene match: 25. Per germline, CDR1 SNHLY and CDR2 FYNNEI. This CDR3 is CASNLLQGPSPGTSGKNEQFF. As DNA, the CDR3 is TGTGCCAGCAACTTACTTCAGGGGCCTAGCCCCGGGACTAGCGGGAAGAATGAGCAGTTCTTC.

This clonotype was found a few times. The rearrangement joins TRBV30 to TRBJ1-2; no clear D gene. Germline CDR1 and CDR2: GTSNPN and SVGIG (reference sequence). V lost 2 bases, J lost 7 bases, and 11 bases lay in between. CDR3 length equals 12 residues. The CDR3 sequence: CAWSTRFSGYTF. The CDR3 region has the DNA TGTGCCTGGAGTACCAGGTTTTCTGGCTACACCTTC.

This clonotype was seen many times. This chain uses TRBV20-1 with TRBJ2-2; no firm D call. Germline V lookup: CDR1 DFQATT, CDR2 SNEGSKA (reference sequence). The CDR3 length is 11 residues. V dropped 4 bases and J dropped 5 bases, with 5 bases sitting between them. CDR3 DNA: TGCAGTGCTAAATTTACCGGGGAGCTGTTTTTT. Encoded protein: CSAKFTGELFF.

A remark on this clonotype: Being one base from a much bigger clone, this may be a read error. The J gene is TRBJ2-5, the V gene TRBV12-3 or TRBV12-4; perhaps TRBD2 as D (6 bases). V was pared by 3 bases and J by 7 bases, with 18 bases between. CDR3 length: 15 residues. CDR3 region: CASSLVGGLGGTQYF. As DNA, the CDR3 is TGTGCCAGCAGTTTGGTTGGAGGGCTCGGAGGGACCCAGTACTTC.

V and J are TRBV6-1 and TRBJ2-3; D ambiguous. There are 11 residues in the CDR3. V was pared by 2 bases and J by 6 bases, with 3 bases between. Looked up from germline, CDR1 is MNHNS and CDR2 is SASEGT. The CDR3 spells CASSEIDTQYF. CDR3 nucleotide sequence: TGTGCCAGCAGTGAAATCGATACGCAGTATTTT.

The V call is TRBV29-1, the J call TRBJ2-3; D is unresolved. The CDR3 runs 14 residues. The germline V gene encodes CDR1 SQVTM and CDR2 ANQGSEA. V lost 5 bases and J 0 bases, leaving 12 bases between the germline ends. The CDR3 spells CSVSLTTSTDTQYF. The CDR3 DNA reads TGCAGCGTTTCACTAACCACTAGCACAGATACGCAGTATTTT.

There are many counts of this clonotype. This rearrangement joins TRBV19 to TRBJ2-1; D unresolved. V was trimmed by 4 bases and J by 9 bases, leaving 16 bases between them. The CDR3 has 14 residues. Germline CDR1 LNHDA, CDR2 SQIVND (reference sequence). The CDR3 region has the DNA TGTGCCAGTAGTACCTCGGGCGGCGGCGGTGAGCAGTTCTTC. Amino acid sequence: CASSTSGGGGEQFF.